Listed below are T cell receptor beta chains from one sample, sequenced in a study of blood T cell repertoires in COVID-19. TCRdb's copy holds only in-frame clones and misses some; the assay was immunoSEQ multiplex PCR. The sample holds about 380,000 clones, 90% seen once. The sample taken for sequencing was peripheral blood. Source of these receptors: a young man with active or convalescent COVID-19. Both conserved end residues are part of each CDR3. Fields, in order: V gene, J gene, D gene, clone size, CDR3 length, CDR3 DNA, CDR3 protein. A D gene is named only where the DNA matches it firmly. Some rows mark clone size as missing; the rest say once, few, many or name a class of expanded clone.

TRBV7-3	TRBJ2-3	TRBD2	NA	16	TGTGCCAGCAGCTTGAGCGGGGGGGCCGGCACAGATACGCAGTATTTT	CASSLSGGAGTDTQYF
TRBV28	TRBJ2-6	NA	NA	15	TGTGCCAGCAGTCGTACCCCCAGGGGGGCCAACGTCCTGACTTTC	CASSRTPRGANVLTF
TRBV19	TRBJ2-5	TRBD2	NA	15	TGTGCCAGTAGTATAGTGCTAGCGGGAGGGGAGACCCAGTACTTC	CASSIVLAGGETQYF
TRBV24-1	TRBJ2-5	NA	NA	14	TGTGCCACCAGTGATAGTTCCCAGAAAGAGACCCAGTACTTC	CATSDSSQKETQYF
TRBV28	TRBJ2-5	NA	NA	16	TGTGCCAGCAGTCCCCGGATGTTGGACGGGAAAGAGACCCAGTACTTC	CASSPRMLDGKETQYF
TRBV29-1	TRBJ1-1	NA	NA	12	TGCAGCGTTGCGGGAGGCCGCACTGAAGCTTTCTTT	CSVAGGRTEAFF
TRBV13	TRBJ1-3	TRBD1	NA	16	TGTGCCAGCAGCTTAGTAAGGGGGCGTTCTGGAAACACCATATATTTT	CASSLVRGRSGNTIYF
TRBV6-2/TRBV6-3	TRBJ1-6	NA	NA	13	TGTGCCAGCAGTTCCAACTATAATTCACCCCTCCACTTT	CASSSNYNSPLHF
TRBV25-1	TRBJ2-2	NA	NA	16	TGTGCCAGCAGTGAATGGGGGACAACAAACACCGGGGAGCTGTTTTTT	CASSEWGTTNTGELFF
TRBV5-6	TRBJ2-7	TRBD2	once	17	TGTGCCAGCAGCTCCCATTGGATAGCGGGAGGGCTCCACGAGCAGTACTTC	CASSSHWIAGGLHEQYF
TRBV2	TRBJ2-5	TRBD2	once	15	TGTGCCAGCAGGGGACTAGCGGGATGGCAAGAGACCCAGTACTTC	CASRGLAGWQETQYF
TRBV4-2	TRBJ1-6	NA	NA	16	TGTGCCAGCAGCCAAGGCGTGGGACAATTTAATTCACCCCTCCACTTT	CASSQGVGQFNSPLHF
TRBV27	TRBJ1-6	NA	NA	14	TGTGCCAGCACCCTGGCAGGATTGGGTTCACCCCTCCACTTT	CASTLAGLGSPLHF
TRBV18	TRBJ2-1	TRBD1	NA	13	TGTGCCAGCTCAAGACAGGGGGGTCCTGGGCAGTTCTTC	CASSRQGGPGQFF
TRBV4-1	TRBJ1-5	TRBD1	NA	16	TGCGCCAGCAGCCAAGGGAAGCAGGGGGCTGGGCAGCCCCAGCATTTT	CASSQGKQGAGQPQHF
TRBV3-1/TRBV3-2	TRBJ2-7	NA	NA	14	TGTGCCAGCAGCCTCCGGGACACCGTCTACGAGCAGTACTTC	CASSLRDTVYEQYF
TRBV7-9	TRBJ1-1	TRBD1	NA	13	TGTGCCACCTCCGGGACAGAAAACACTGAAGCTTTCTTT	CATSGTENTEAFF
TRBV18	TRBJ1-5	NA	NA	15	TGTGCCAGCTCAGCAGGGCTCGTCGTGAATCAGCCCCAGCATTTT	CASSAGLVVNQPQHF
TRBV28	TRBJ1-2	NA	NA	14	TGTGCCAGCATCCCCCTTCTCGGGGGAGGGGGCTACACCTTC	CASIPLLGGGGYTF
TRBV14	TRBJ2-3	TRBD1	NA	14	TGTGCCAGCAGCCCGGGACAGGTTGGGGATACGCAGTATTTT	CASSPGQVGDTQYF
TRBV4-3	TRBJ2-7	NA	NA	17	TGCGCCAGCAGCCAAGATTATTCCGAAATTAGCTCCTACGAGCAGTACTTC	CASSQDYSEISSYEQYF
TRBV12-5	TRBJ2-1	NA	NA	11	TGTGCTAGTGGCCAGGGGAATGAGCAGTTCTTC	CASGQGNEQFF
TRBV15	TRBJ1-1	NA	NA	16	TGTGCCACCAGCAGAGATCTCGGACAAACACGCACTGAAGCTTTCTTT	CATSRDLGQTRTEAFF
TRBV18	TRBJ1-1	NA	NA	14	TGTGCCAGCTCACCACCGAGGGCCCACACTGAAGCTTTCTTT	CASSPPRAHTEAFF
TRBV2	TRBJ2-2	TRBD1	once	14	TGTGCCAGCAACAAGGGACAGGGCGCCGGGGAGCTGTTTTTT	CASNKGQGAGELFF
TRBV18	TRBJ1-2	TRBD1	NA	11	TGTGCCAGCTCACAAGGGACAGACTACACCTTC	CASSQGTDYTF
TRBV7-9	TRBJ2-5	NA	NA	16	TGTGCCAGCAGCGGGGGGACGCACCCCCAGGGGGGGACCCAGTACTTC	CASSGGTHPQGGTQYF
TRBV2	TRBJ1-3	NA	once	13	TGTGCCAGCAGGCCCGGGAATGGAAACACCATATATTTT	CASRPGNGNTIYF
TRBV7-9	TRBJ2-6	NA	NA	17	TGTGCCAGCAGCCCCCCCTGGGGGGAGAATGGGGCCAACGTCCTGACTTTC	CASSPPWGENGANVLTF
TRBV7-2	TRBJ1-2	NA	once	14	TGTGCCAGCAGCTTGGAGGCGCACGACTATGGCTACACCTTC	CASSLEAHDYGYTF
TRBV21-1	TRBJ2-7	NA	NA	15	TGTGCCAGCAGCAAGAAGCAGGGGGCGTCCTACGAGCAGTACTTC	CASSKKQGASYEQYF
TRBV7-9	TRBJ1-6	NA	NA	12	TGTGCCACCCGGGGGGCTGGATCACCCCTCCACTTT	CATRGAGSPLHF
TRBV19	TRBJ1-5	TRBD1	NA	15	TGTGCCAGTAGTAGGGGGACAGTTAGCAATCAGCCCCAGCATTTT	CASSRGTVSNQPQHF
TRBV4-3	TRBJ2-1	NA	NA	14	TGCGCCAGCGGATACAGGGTAGCCAACAATGAGCAGTTCTTC	CASGYRVANNEQFF
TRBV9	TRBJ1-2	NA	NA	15	TGTGCCAGCAGCGCAGAGTACAGGGCGTTCTATGGCTACACCTTC	CASSAEYRAFYGYTF
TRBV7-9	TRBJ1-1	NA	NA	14	TGTGCCAGCAGCTTAGAAGCGGGGAACACTGAAGCTTTCTTT	CASSLEAGNTEAFF
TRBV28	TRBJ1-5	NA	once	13	TGTGCCAGCAGTTTCAGGGGACCTCAGCCCCAGCATTTT	CASSFRGPQPQHF
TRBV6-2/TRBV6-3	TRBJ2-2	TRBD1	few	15	TGTGCCAGCAGTTTCCACGGGACAGGGATGTGGGAGCTGTTTTTT	CASSFHGTGMWELFF
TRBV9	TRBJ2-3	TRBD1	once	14	TGTGCCAGCAGCGTACAGGGGGCGACAGATACGCAGTATTTT	CASSVQGATDTQYF
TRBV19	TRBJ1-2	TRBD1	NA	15	TGTGCCAGTAGATCGGGACAGACACACACCTATGGCTACACCTTC	CASRSGQTHTYGYTF
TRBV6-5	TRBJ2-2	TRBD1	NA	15	TGTGCCAGCAGTCGACAGGGGCCGGGGGCCGGGGAGCTGTTTTTT	CASSRQGPGAGELFF